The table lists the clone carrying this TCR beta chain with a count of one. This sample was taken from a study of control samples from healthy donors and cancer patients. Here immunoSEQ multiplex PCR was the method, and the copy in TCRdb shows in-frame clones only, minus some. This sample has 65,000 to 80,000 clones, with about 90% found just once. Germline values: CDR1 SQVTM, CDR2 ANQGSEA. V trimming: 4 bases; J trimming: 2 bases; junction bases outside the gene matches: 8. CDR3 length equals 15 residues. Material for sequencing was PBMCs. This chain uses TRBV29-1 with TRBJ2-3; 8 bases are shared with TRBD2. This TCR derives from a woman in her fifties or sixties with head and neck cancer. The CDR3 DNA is TGCAGCGTTGGGGGACTAGAAGTAACCACAGATACGCAGTATTTT. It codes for CSVGGLEVTTDTQYF.